The clone carrying this T cell receptor beta chain was recorded many times. The CDR3 length is 15 residues. Germline CDR1 reads MGHDK; CDR2 reads SYGVNS. V gave up 6 bases and J gave up 4 bases, with 16 bases separating them. Each participant's cohort was designated according to participant-reported clinical history. Per the study methods: Scientists estimated how many nucleated cells there were by amplifying reference gene primers. Sequencing used immunoSEQ multiplex PCR; TCRdb keeps in-frame clones, though not all of them. V, J and clone size are those of that table, while D and trimming were read from the DNA. The table includes roughly 250,000 clones, 80% to 90% detected once. These data originate in a study of blood T cell repertoires in COVID-19. For the study at large: The study drew acute and convalescent COVID-19 samples from the United States, Italy and Spain. Sample material is recorded as cDNA or gDNA derived from T cells, B-cell-depleted T cells, or PBMCs.

This clonotype was sampled from a woman younger than 45 who had recovered from COVID-19. This chain connects TRBV25-1 to TRBJ1-3; perhaps TRBD1 as D (5 bases). The sequenced sample consisted of PBMCs or T cells enriched from blood (not recorded which). CDR3 loop: CASRPPRTYGNTIYF. In nucleotides, the CDR3 is TGTGCCAGCAGGCCGCCGCGGACATACGGAAACACCATATATTTT.